These 28 T cell receptor beta chains originate from one sample sequenced in a study of metastatic and nonmetastatic thyroid tumors. Thyroid surgery took place with no prior treatment in any patient. TCRdb re-clonotyped the PCR reads through MiXCR. The data show 25,000 to 30,000 clones, approximately 16% seen once. The sequenced sample was blood. These receptors were taken from a male donor with papillary thyroid cancer or a benign thyroid nodule (not recorded which). Some clones in this sample may be carry-over from other donors' samples.

This clone was seen many times. The CDR3 sequence is CASSASRDSTQYF. In nucleotides, the CDR3 is TGCGCCAGCAGTGCCTCCAGGGACAGTACCCAGTACTTC. The rearrangement uses TRBV10-1 and TRBJ2-5; 7 positions agree with TRBD1. V was clipped by 4 bases and J by 8 bases; unmatched bases: 7. The CDR3 covers 13 residues. The germline CDR1 and CDR2 sequences are WNHNN and SYGVQD (reference sequence).

This clone was seen at least ten times. This chain connects TRBV24-1 to TRBJ2-3; D not resolved. The CDR3 spans 14 residues. The germline V gene encodes CDR1 KGHDR and CDR2 SFDVKD. Trimming removed 6 bases from V and 6 bases from J, with 15 bases in between. This CDR3 reads CATSTRAPRDTQYF. The CDR3 DNA sequence: TGTGCCACCAGTACCCGGGCCCCTCGCGATACGCAGTATTTT.

This clone was detected many times. V and J are TRBV29-1 and TRBJ1-1, with D hard to call. The CDR3 consists of 13 residues. V dropped 2 bases and J dropped 1 base, with 8 bases sitting between them. Germline-derived CDR1 and CDR2 are SQVTM and ANQGSEA. The DNA for the CDR3 is TGCAGCGTTGAAAGGTCCCAGAACACTGAAGCTTTCTTT. Residues: CSVERSQNTEAFF.

The genes are TRBV18 and TRBJ2-5; D could derive from TRBD1 or TRBD2 (6 bases each). V lost 3 bases, J lost 4 bases, and 15 bases lay in between. The germline CDR1 and CDR2 sequences are KGHSH and LQKENI. The CDR3 runs 15 residues. The CDR3 bases are TGTGCCAGCTCACCCCACAAGGGGGGAGGAGAGACCCAGTACTTC. It translates to CASSPHKGGGETQYF.

This clone has a count of ten or more. The rearrangement uses TRBV5-4 and TRBJ1-6; 9 bases agree with TRBD1. Germline CDR1 SGHNT, CDR2 YYREEE (reference sequence). The CDR3 length is 14 residues. The J segment lost 7 bases and the V segment lost 5 bases, leaving 4 bases of the junction unmatched. Written as DNA, the CDR3 is TGTGCCAGCAGTACGACAGGGGGGAATTCACCCCTCCACTTT. It translates to CASSTTGGNSPLHF.

This clone occurred many times. The chain is built from TRBV28 and TRBJ1-1; possibly TRBD1 for D (6 bases). From germline, CDR1 is MDHEN and CDR2 SYDVKM. The ends were cut back, 3 bases at V and 1 base at J, with 18 bases in the middle. The CDR3 runs to 17 residues. The CDR3 protein is CASSFFLLGHKNTEAFF. CDR3 nucleotides: TGTGCCAGCAGTTTCTTTTTATTGGGACACAAGAACACTGAAGCTTTCTTT. The full variable domain, in which reference TRBV28 and TRBJ1-1 provide the parts outside the CDR3, is DVKVTQSSRYLVKRTGEKVFLECVQDMDHENMFWYRQDPGLGLRLIYFSYDVKMKEKGDIPEGYSVSREKKERFSLILESASTNQTSMYLCASSFFLLGHKNTEAFFGQGTRLTVV.

This clone showed up many times. Other nucleotide sequences from this sample produce the same CDR3. V is TRBV19 and J is TRBJ1-4; 8 nucleotides line up with TRBD1. The V segment lost 9 bases and the J segment 3 bases; nucleotides outside the gene matches: 12. Germline V gene lookup returns CDR1 LNHDA and CDR2 SQIVND (reference sequence). This CDR3 is built from 16 residues. The CDR3 DNA sequence: TGTGCCAGCCGCCCTTCGGAGACAGGGGCTAATGAAAAACTGTTTTTT. Its translation: CASRPSETGANEKLFF.

This clone is judged medium-sized. The chain has TRBV28 and TRBJ1-3; 9 positions match TRBD1. With V trimmed by 6 bases and J by 2 bases, 8 bases remained unmatched. This CDR3 is 16 amino acids long. Germline V CDR1 and CDR2: MDHEN, SYDVKM. CDR3 in DNA: TGTGCCAGCAGGGGGACAGGGCTAGGGCCTGGAAACACCATATATTTT. Its translation: CASRGTGLGPGNTIYF. Full variable domain (outside the CDR3, taken from reference TRBV28 and TRBJ1-3): DVKVTQSSRYLVKRTGEKVFLECVQDMDHENMFWYRQDPGLGLRLIYFSYDVKMKEKGDIPEGYSVSREKKERFSLILESASTNQTSMYLCASRGTGLGPGNTIYFGEGSWLTVV.

The sample holds many counts of this clone. The chain links TRBV12-3 or TRBV12-4 to TRBJ2-1; D might be TRBD2 (6 bases). With 6 bases removed from V and 1 base from J, the gap between germline ends came to 19 bases. The CDR3 is 17 amino acids. CDR3 coding DNA: TGTGCCAGCAGGGATCCCCGACTAGTAGAGTCCTACAATGAGCAGTTCTTC. Protein: CASRDPRLVESYNEQFF.

This clone came up many times. Since a much larger clone is just one base distant, this may be a read error. Other DNA sequences of this sample code for an identical CDR3. V gene TRBV4-1 combines with J gene TRBJ2-7; D possibly uses TRBD1 or TRBD2 (5 bases each). Germline loops: CDR1 MGHRA, CDR2 YSYEKL. V was shortened by 3 bases and J by 0 bases, with 12 bases between the two germline ends. The CDR3 extends over 15 amino acids. The CDR3 bases are TGCGCCAGCAGCCACCCCGGGACGTCCTCCTACGAGCAGTACTTC. Amino acids: CASSHPGTSSYEQYF.

This clone was seen a few times. The chain has TRBV12-3 or TRBV12-4 and TRBJ2-2, with D possibly TRBD2 on 5 matching bases. The V end lost 7 bases, the J end lost 6 bases, and 18 bases lay between the germline ends. This CDR3 has 15 amino acids. In DNA form, the CDR3 reads TGTGCCAGCACCCAATGGTTGGGAGAGGCCGGGGAGCTGTTTTTT. Amino acids: CASTQWLGEAGELFF.

The table lists this clone with many counts. The chain carries TRBV29-1 and TRBJ1-2; TRBD1 matches at 9 bases. The CDR3 has 17 amino acids. Germline V gives CDR1 SQVTM, CDR2 ANQGSEA. J was trimmed by 3 bases and V by 1 base; bases with no gene match: 12. The CDR3 spells CSVEASIGQGRYYGYTF. The CDR3 region has the DNA TGCAGCGTTGAAGCGTCTATTGGACAGGGGCGTTACTATGGCTACACCTTC. The variable domain in full, with the rest retrieved from reference TRBV29-1 and TRBJ1-2, is SAVISQKPSRDICQRGTSLTIQCQVDSQVTMMFWYRQQPGQSLTLIATANQGSEATYESGFVIDKFPISRPNLTFSTLTVSNMSPEDSSIYLCSVEASIGQGRYYGYTFGSGTRLTVV.

The V and J genes are TRBV9 and TRBJ1-2, with 7 nucleotides matching TRBD1. V trimming: 4 bases; J trimming: 11 bases; junction bases outside the gene matches: 17. The CDR3 is 15 amino acids. Germline lookup yields CDR1 SGDLS and CDR2 YYNGEE. This CDR3 reads CASSTGGGAVYVYTF. In nucleotides, the CDR3 is TGTGCCAGCAGCACCGGAGGGGGCGCCGTCTATGTTTACACCTTC.

This clone was picked up many times. The chain recombines TRBV7-9 with TRBJ2-7, with D hard to call. This CDR3 spans 12 amino acids. Germline lookup yields CDR1 SEHNR and CDR2 FQNEAQ (reference sequence). The ends were cut back, 3 bases at V and 4 bases at J, with 7 bases in the middle. The CDR3 reads CASSFGFYEQYF. The CDR3, as DNA: TGTGCCAGCAGCTTCGGTTTTTACGAGCAGTACTTC.

This clone has ten or more counts. The rearrangement uses TRBV9 and TRBJ1-4, with D maybe TRBD1 (6 bases). The CDR3 length is 17 residues. The germline CDR1 and CDR2 sequences are SGDLS and YYNGEE. Trimming pared 4 bases from V and 7 bases from J, leaving 23 bases between. CDR3 loop: CASSSRLGAEGGEKLFF. The CDR3 DNA sequence: TGTGCCAGCAGCTCCCGATTGGGGGCCGAGGGTGGTGAAAAACTGTTTTTT.

V and J are TRBV12-3 or TRBV12-4 and TRBJ1-6; 8 nucleotides match TRBD1. The CDR3 totals 18 residues. The junction had 9 bases not matched to a gene; V was cut back by 3 bases and J by 2 bases. The CDR3 sequence is CASSFGSGGVPYNSPLHF. DNA for the CDR3: TGTGCCAGCAGTTTTGGCTCAGGGGGCGTCCCCTATAATTCACCCCTCCACTTT.

The genes are TRBV7-2 and TRBJ2-7; TRBD1 matches 9 bases. Looked up from germline, CDR1 is SGHTA and CDR2 is FQGNSA. CDR3 size: 15 residues. V was clipped by 5 bases and J by 4 bases; unmatched bases: 9. The CDR3 region has the DNA TGTACCAGCAGCCGAAAAGGGGGACAGGGTTACGAGCAGTACTTC. This gives the protein CTSSRKGGQGYEQYF. Full variable domain (missing parts from reference TRBV7-2 and TRBJ2-7): GAGVSQSPSNKVTEKGKDVELRCDPISGHTALYWYRQSLGQGLEFLIYFQGNSAPDKSGLPSDRFSAERTGGSVSTLTIQRTQQEDSAVYLCTSSRKGGQGYEQYFGPGTRLTVT.

This clone was counted many times. V and J are TRBV7-9 and TRBJ2-5; 13 positions match TRBD2. The CDR3 extends over 17 amino acids. Unmatched junction bases numbered 11, after V lost 5 bases and J lost 5 bases. The V gene's germline CDR1 is SEHNR and CDR2 FQNEAQ (reference sequence). The DNA for the CDR3 is TGTGCCAGCAGCCGGACTAGCGGGAGTCCTTGGTGGGAGACCCAGTACTTC. Encoded protein: CASSRTSGSPWWETQYF.

The V gene is TRBV11-3, the J gene TRBJ1-2, with a tentative D call TRBD1 (6 bases). This CDR3 is 14 amino acids long. The ends were cut back, 4 bases at V and 5 bases at J, with 14 bases in the middle. Per germline, CDR1 SGHNT and CDR2 YENEEA. The CDR3 DNA is TGTGCCAGCAGCTCAAGCCCAGGACAGTATGGCTACACCTTC. Protein: CASSSSPGQYGYTF.

This clone was observed many times. V usage is TRBV6-1 and J usage is TRBJ1-1; D is unresolved. The CDR3 loop spans 15 amino acids. Trimming shortened V by 4 bases and J by 5 bases, and 17 bases separated the two germline ends. Per the germline V gene, CDR1 is MNHNS and CDR2 is SASEGT. The CDR3: CASSAPGDSRTEAFF. The CDR3 coding sequence is TGTGCCAGCAGTGCCCCAGGAGATAGTAGGACTGAAGCTTTCTTT.

By share, this clone ranks as medium-sized. J is TRBJ2-7 and V is TRBV15; tentatively, D is TRBD2 (5 bases). Deletions cut 4 bases from V and 4 bases from J, with 11 bases between. This CDR3 comprises 13 residues. Germline CDR1 reads LNHNV; CDR2 reads YYDKDF (reference sequence). The CDR3 sequence is CATSIGRGYEQYF. The CDR3 DNA reads as TGTGCCACCAGCATAGGGCGAGGGTACGAGCAGTACTTC.

This clone is medium-sized (0.01 to 0.1%) within its sample. The rearrangement links TRBV6-5 to TRBJ1-1, with a weak D call TRBD1 (5 bases). CDR1 is MNHEY, CDR2 SVGAGI, per germline. The CDR3 has 18 residues. V lost 6 bases to trimming and J lost 11 bases, with 34 bases between them. CDR3 sequence: CASSPWGGGARRRYEAFF. CDR3 nucleotide sequence: TGTGCCAGCAGCCCTTGGGGTGGTGGGGCGCGTAGGCGGTACGAGGCTTTCTTT.

The rearrangement uses TRBV5-1 and TRBJ2-5; unclear D gene. V was cut by 1 base and J by 5 bases, with 15 bases left in between. This CDR3 is 15 amino acids long. Germline loops: CDR1 SGHRS, CDR2 YFSETQ. The CDR3 loop reads CASSLMGSSGETQYF. The DNA for the CDR3 is TGCGCCAGCAGCTTGATGGGAAGTTCAGGCGAGACCCAGTACTTC.

Many counts were recorded for this clone. The genes are TRBV3-1 and TRBJ2-5; 12 bases line up with TRBD2. This CDR3 is 18 amino acids long. The J segment lost 3 bases and the V segment lost 6 bases, leaving 14 bases of the junction unmatched. The germline V gene encodes CDR1 LGHDT and CDR2 YNNKEL (reference sequence). DNA of the CDR3: TGTGCCAGCAGGCGGACTAGCGGGATCAAGGCGGGGAAAGAGACCCAGTACTTC. Protein sequence: CASRRTSGIKAGKETQYF.

This clone was seen repeatedly, ten times or more. The rearrangement uses TRBV28 and TRBJ1-2, with 9 bases fitting TRBD1. Germline V CDR1 and CDR2: MDHEN, SYDVKM. V lost 7 bases and J lost 4; bases outside the gene matches: 13. CDR3 length equals 16 residues. The CDR3 sequence: CASISGGGDRVYGYTF. In DNA form, the CDR3 reads TGTGCCAGCATCTCGGGGGGTGGGGACAGGGTCTATGGCTACACCTTC.

This clone was recorded many times. The CDR3: CASSEYVRNNEKLFF. The CDR3 region has the DNA TGTGCCAGCAGTGAATATGTCAGGAATAATGAAAAACTGTTTTTT. V usage is TRBV25-1 and J usage is TRBJ1-4; D not certain. Germline CDR1 MGHDK, CDR2 SYGVNS. The length of the CDR3 is 15 residues. Trimming pared 0 bases from V and 4 bases from J, leaving 9 bases between.

The CDR3: CASSFDKNYEQYF. The CDR3 bases are TGTGCCAGCAGTTTTGATAAAAACTACGAGCAGTACTTC. The chain is built from TRBV27 and TRBJ2-7, with D unresolved. This CDR3 is built from 13 residues. Germline assignment: CDR1 MNHEY and CDR2 SMNVEV (reference sequence). The V gene lost 3 bases and the J gene lost 3 bases, with 9 bases spanning the gap.

This chain links TRBV3-1 with TRBJ2-2; unclear D gene. The CDR3 is made up of 18 amino acids. Per germline, CDR1 LGHDT and CDR2 YNNKEL (reference sequence). V lost 4 bases, J lost 2 bases, and 20 bases lay in between. Written as DNA, the CDR3 is TGTGCCAGCAGCCCCCCACGCGGACGGGTGAGAAACACCGGGGAGCTGTTTTTT. Protein product: CASSPPRGRVRNTGELFF.